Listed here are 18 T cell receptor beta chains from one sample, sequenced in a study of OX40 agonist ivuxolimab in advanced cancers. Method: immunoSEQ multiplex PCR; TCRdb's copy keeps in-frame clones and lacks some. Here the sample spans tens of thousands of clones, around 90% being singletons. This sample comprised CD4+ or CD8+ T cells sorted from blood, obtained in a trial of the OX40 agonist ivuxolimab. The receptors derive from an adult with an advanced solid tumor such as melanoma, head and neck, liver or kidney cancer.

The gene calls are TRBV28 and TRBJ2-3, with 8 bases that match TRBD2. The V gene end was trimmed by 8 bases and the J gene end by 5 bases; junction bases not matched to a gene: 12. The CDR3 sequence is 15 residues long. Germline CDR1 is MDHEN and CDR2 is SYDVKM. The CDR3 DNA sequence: TGTGCCAGCTCTTCCGGGGTAGCGGGACTAGATACGCAGTATTTT. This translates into CASSSGVAGLDTQYF.

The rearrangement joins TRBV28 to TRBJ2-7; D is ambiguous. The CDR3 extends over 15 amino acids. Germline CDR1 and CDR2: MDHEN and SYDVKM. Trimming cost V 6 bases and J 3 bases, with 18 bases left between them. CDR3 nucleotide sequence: TGTGCCAGCAGCTTGGATCCCGCCTCAAACTACGAGCAGTACTTC. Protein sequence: CASSLDPASNYEQYF.

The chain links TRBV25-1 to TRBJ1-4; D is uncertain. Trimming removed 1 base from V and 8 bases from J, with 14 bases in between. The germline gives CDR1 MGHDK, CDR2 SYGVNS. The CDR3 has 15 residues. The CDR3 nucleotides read TGTGCCAGCAGTGAATCTCTGGGAGTGGCCGAAAAACTGTTTTTT. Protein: CASSESLGVAEKLFF.

CDR3 in DNA: TGTGCCAGCAGCCGGGATGGGGGGACGGGCAATCAGCCCCAGCATTTT. Amino acids: CASSRDGGTGNQPQHF. The rearrangement links TRBV5-6 to TRBJ1-5, with D perhaps matching TRBD1 (5 bases). Germline V CDR1 and CDR2: SGHDT, YYEEEE. Trimming left V 4 bases short and J 2 bases short, with 16 bases between. This CDR3 comprises 16 residues.

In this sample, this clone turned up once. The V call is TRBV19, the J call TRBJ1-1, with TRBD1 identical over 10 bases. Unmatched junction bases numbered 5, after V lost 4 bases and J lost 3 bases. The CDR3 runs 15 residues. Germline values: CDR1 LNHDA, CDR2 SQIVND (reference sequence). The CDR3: CASSNPTGGYTEAFF. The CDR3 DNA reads TGTGCCAGTAGTAACCCGACAGGGGGCTACACTGAAGCTTTCTTT.

The CDR3 region is CASIGATESYNSPLHF. CDR3 DNA: TGTGCCAGCATCGGGGCTACGGAATCCTATAATTCACCCCTCCACTTT. V usage is TRBV28 and J usage is TRBJ1-6; D is possibly TRBD1 (5 bases). The CDR3 spans 16 residues. With 7 bases removed from V and 1 base from J, the gap between germline ends came to 14 bases. CDR1 and CDR2 from the germline V gene are MDHEN and SYDVKM. Complete variable domain (other parts from reference TRBV28 and TRBJ1-6): DVKVTQSSRYLVKRTGEKVFLECVQDMDHENMFWYRQDPGLGLRLIYFSYDVKMKEKGDIPEGYSVSREKKERFSLILESASTNQTSMYLCASIGATESYNSPLHFGNGTRLTVT.

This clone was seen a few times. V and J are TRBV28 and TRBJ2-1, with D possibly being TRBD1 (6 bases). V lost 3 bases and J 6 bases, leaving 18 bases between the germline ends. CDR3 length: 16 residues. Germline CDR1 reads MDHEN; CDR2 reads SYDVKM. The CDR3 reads CASSFMGRGQPNEQFF. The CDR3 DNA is TGTGCCAGCAGTTTTATGGGCAGGGGACAACCCAATGAGCAGTTCTTC.

The DNA for the CDR3 is TGTGCCAGCAGTGAAGGGGGACAGAGAGACAATGAGCAGTTCTTC. Residues: CASSEGGQRDNEQFF. The chain links TRBV2 to TRBJ2-1, with 7 bases lining up with TRBD1. V shed 1 base, J shed 5 bases, and the junction held 5 bases outside the gene matches. Germline CDR1 reads SNHLY; CDR2 reads FYNNEI. The CDR3 spans 15 residues.

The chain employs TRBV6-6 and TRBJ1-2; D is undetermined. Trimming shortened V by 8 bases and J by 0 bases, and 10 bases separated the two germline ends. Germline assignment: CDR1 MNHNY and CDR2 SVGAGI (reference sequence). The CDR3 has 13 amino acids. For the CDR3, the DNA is TGTGCCAGCGAGAACGTAGCTAACTATGGCTACACCTTC. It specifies CASENVANYGYTF.

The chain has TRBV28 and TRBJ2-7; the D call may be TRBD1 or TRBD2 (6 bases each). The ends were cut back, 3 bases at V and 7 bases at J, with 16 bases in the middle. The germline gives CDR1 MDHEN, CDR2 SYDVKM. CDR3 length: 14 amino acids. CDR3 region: CASSFSPLGGEQYF. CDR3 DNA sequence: TGTGCCAGCAGTTTCTCCCCACTAGGGGGGGAGCAGTACTTC. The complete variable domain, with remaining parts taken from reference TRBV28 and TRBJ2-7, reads DVKVTQSSRYLVKRTGEKVFLECVQDMDHENMFWYRQDPGLGLRLIYFSYDVKMKEKGDIPEGYSVSREKKERFSLILESASTNQTSMYLCASSFSPLGGEQYFGPGTRLTVT.

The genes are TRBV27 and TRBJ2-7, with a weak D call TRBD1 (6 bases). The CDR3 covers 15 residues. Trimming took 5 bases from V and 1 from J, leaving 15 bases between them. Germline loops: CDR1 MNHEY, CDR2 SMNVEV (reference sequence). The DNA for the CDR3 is TGTGCCAGCAGTAACAGGGACCTTTCGTCCTACGAGCAGTACTTC. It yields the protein CASSNRDLSSYEQYF.

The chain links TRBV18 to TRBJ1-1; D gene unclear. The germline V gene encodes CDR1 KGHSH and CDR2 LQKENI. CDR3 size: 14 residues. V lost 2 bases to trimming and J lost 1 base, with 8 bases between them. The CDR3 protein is CASSPSMANTEAFF. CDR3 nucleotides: TGTGCCAGCTCACCAAGTATGGCGAACACTGAAGCTTTCTTT.

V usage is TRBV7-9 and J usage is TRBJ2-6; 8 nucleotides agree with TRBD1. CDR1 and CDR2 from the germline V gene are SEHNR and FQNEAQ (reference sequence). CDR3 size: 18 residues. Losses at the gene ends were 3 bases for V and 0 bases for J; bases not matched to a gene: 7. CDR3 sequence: CASSFGGQGSSGANVLTF. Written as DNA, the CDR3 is TGTGCCAGCAGCTTCGGCGGACAGGGTTCCTCTGGGGCCAACGTCCTGACTTTC.

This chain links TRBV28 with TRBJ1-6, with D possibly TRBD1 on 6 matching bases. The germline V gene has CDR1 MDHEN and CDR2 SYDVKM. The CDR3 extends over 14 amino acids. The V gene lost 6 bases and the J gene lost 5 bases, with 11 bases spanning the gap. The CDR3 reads CASRVQGNNSPLHF. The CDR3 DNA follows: TGTGCCAGCAGGGTACAGGGAAATAATTCACCCCTCCACTTT.

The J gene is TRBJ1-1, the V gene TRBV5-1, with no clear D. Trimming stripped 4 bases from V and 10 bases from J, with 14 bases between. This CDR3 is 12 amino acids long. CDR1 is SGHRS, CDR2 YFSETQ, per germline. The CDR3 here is CASSDPGAIAFF. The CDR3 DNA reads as TGCGCCAGCAGCGACCCAGGAGCGATAGCTTTCTTT.

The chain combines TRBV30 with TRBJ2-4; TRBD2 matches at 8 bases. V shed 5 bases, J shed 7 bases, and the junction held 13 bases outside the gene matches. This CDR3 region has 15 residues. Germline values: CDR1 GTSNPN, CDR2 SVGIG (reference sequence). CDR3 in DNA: TGTGCCTGGGAGCGGGCGGGAGGCCGATGGAACATTCAGTACTTC. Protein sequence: CAWERAGGRWNIQYF.

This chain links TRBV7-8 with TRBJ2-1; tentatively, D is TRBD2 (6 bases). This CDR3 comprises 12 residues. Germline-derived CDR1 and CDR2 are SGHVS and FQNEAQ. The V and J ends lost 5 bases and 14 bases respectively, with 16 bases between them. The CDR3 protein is CASSPAAGMEFF. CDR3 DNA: TGTGCCAGCAGCCCCGCTGCGGGGATGGAGTTCTTC.

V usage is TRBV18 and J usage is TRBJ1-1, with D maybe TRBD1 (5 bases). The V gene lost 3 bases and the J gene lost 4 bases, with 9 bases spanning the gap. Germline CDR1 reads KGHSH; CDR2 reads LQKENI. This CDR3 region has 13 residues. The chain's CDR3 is CASSPDQGTEAFF. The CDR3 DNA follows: TGTGCCAGCTCACCGGACCAGGGCACTGAAGCTTTCTTT.